The clone carrying this TCR beta chain was counted a few times. Its cognate antigen is unknown. The CDR3 covers 14 residues. V lost 4 bases, J lost 1 base, and 10 bases lay in between. Per germline, CDR1 MGHDK and CDR2 SYGVNS. The entry originates in a study of TIL therapy for anti-PD-1-resistant metastatic lung cancer. Study results and limitations: The cohort had more treatment-naive, never-smoker and oncogene-addicted patients than typical.

Sequencing used immunoSEQ v3. Each library reached some 2 million read pairs, or roughly 4.5-6.5 million at deep level. Produced via immunoSEQ multiplex PCR; TCRdb's table is partial and in-frame only. This sample yields roughly 60,000 clones, of which 70% to 75% are seen a single time; about 1.8% belongs to the top ten. Noted time point: pre-treatment sample, taken before nivolumab and TIL therapy. The sequencing here drew on blood, taken at baseline. The source of this sequence is a person aged 25-79 years with non-small cell lung cancer. The chain employs TRBV25-1 and TRBJ2-5; D possibly matches TRBD1 or TRBD2 (5 bases each). The CDR3 loop is CASSGFGGQETQYF. CDR3 in DNA: TGTGCCAGCAGTGGATTTGGGGGCCAAGAGACCCAGTACTTC.